This TCR beta chain was sequenced for a study of CXCR3-negative and CXCR3-positive naive CD8 T cells. Study-wide results and caveats: Diversity ran similarly high across both naive subsets but far lower in memory CD8+ cells. Naive cells with CXCR3 showed TRB CDR3s that were more hydrophobic than those in CXCR3-negative naive cells.

CDR3 size: 13 residues. Germline V CDR1 and CDR2: SEHNR, FQNEAQ (reference sequence). UMI-tagged TRB cDNA libraries were built via 5' RACE. Using the 5' RACE reads, TCRdb records one entry per CDR3 protein without DNA. The sample spans 50,000 to 75,000 distinct CDR3 sequences; the ten largest clones claim about 4.6%. A note on this clonotype: Its cognate antigen is unknown.

This TCR came from a human donor in good health. Some clones in this sample may be carry-over from other donors' samples. The chain combines TRBV7-9 with TRBJ1-5. The source material was naive CXCR3- CD8+ T cells from blood. Subset described: CD45RO-CCR7+CD27+CD95- naive CD8+ T cells lacking CXCR3 (TNR3-). CDR3: CASSLAPDQPQHF.